The T cell receptor (beta chain) described here comes from a study of T cell repertoires in cytomegalovirus infection. TCRdb called the reads again in MiXCR, with one record for every CDR3 protein. Of about 600,000 distinct CDR3 sequences listed, roughly 24% are singletons. The CDR3 loop spans 13 amino acids. Between the trimmed V and J ends, which lost 1 base and 8 bases, there was a span of 14 bases. The germline CDR1 and CDR2 sequences are DFQATT and SNEGSKA (reference sequence). The clonotype originates from a human donor in good health (CMV status not recorded). Some clones in this sample may be carry-over from other donors' samples. Material for sequencing was CD8+ T cells from PBMCs. V gene TRBV20-1 combines with J gene TRBJ1-2; no reliable D call. Here the CDR3 DNA reads TGCAGTGCTAGAGTCGAGGTTCGGTGGGGCTACACCTTC. Translation: CSARVEVRWGYTF.